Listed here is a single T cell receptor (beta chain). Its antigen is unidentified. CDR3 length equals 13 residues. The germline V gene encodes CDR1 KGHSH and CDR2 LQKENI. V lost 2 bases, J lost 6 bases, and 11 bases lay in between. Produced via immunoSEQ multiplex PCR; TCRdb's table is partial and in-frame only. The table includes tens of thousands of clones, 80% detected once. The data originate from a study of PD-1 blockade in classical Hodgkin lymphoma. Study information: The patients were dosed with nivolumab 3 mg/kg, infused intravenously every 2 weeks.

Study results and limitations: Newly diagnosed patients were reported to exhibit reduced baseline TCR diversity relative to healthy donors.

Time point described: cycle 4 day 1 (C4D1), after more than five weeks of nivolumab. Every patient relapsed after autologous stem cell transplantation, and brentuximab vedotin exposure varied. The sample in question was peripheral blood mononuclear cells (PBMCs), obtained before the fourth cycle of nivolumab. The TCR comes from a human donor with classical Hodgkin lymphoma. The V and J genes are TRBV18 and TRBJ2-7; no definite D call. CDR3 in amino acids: CASSPKLNIEQYF. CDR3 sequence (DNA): TGTGCCAGCTCACCAAAACTAAATATCGAGCAGTACTTC.